The entry below describes one T cell receptor beta chain. Its specificity is unknown. CDR1 and CDR2 from the germline V gene are SGHTS and YDEGEE. The CDR3 runs to 14 residues. The junction had 7 bases not matched to a gene; V was cut back by 4 bases and J by 9 bases. This sample is drawn from a study of response to subunit inactivated influenza vaccine. Notes on the study in general: Authors proposed each seasonal influenza vaccination draws in few new T cells.

Each CDR3 protein gets one entry after TCRdb re-called the RT-PCR reads with MiXCR. The table includes some 800,000 distinct CDR3 sequences, roughly 20% detected once. The V call is TRBV5-8, the J call TRBJ1-5; TRBD1 aligns across 10 bases. The sample here was PBMCs from blood, taken roughly 5 days after vaccination. This receptor was obtained from a man aged 50-59 years who received an inactivated influenza vaccine. Written as DNA, the CDR3 is TGTGCCAGCAGCCGAATCCGGGACAGGGGGCCCCAGCATTTT. It yields the protein CASSRIRDRGPQHF.